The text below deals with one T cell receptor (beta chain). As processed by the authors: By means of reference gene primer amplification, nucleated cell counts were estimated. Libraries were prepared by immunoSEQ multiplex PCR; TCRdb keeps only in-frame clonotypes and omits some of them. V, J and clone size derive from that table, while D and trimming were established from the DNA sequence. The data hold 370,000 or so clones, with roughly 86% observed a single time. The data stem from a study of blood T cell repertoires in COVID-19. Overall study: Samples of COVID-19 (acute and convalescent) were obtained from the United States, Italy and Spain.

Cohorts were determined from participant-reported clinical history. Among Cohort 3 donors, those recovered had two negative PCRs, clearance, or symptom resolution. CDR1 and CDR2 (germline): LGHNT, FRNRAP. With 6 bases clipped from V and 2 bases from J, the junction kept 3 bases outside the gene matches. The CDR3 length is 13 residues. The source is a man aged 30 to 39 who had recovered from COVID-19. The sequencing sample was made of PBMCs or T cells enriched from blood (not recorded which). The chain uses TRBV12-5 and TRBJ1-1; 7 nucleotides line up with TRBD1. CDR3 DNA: TGTGCTAGTGGGTACAGGGGAAACACTGAAGCTTTCTTT. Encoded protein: CASGYRGNTEAFF.